The 25 T cell receptor beta chains below were found in one sample sequenced in a study of cytotoxic CD8 clonotypes in ibrutinib-treated CLL. Profiling relied on immunoSEQ multiplex PCR, and the TCRdb table lists in-frame clones only, not all of them. The sample includes about 140,000 clones, around 84% seen only once; the top ten take about 7.4%. The material sequenced was PBMCs, taken after 36 months of ibrutinib treatment. Source of these receptors: a human donor with chronic lymphocytic leukemia.

This CDR3 is CASSYFGGEQYF. CDR3 in DNA: TGTGCCAGCAGTTACTTCGGTGGGGAGCAGTACTTC. The V call is TRBV6-6, the J call TRBJ2-7; no clear D gene. Per the germline V gene, CDR1 is MNHNY and CDR2 is SVGAGI (reference sequence). The CDR3 is 12 amino acids. Trimming shortened V by 1 base and J by 7 bases, and 8 bases separated the two germline ends.

The chain combines TRBV19 with TRBJ2-5; no definite D call. V was clipped by 3 bases and J by 2 bases, with 13 bases between them. Germline CDR1 and CDR2: LNHDA and SQIVND (reference sequence). This CDR3 is 15 amino acids long. The CDR3 DNA sequence: TGTGCCAGTAGTATTAGGGTCGCAGTTCAAGAGACCCAGTACTTC. This translates into CASSIRVAVQETQYF.

This chain uses TRBV6-5 with TRBJ1-2; the D gene is possibly TRBD1 (5 bases). CDR1 MNHEY and CDR2 SVGAGI come from the germline V gene. Deletions cut 6 bases from V and 0 bases from J, with 11 bases between. This CDR3 comprises 14 residues. The CDR3 here is CASSRDGANYGYTF. The DNA of the CDR3 is TGTGCCAGCAGCAGGGACGGAGCTAACTATGGCTACACCTTC.

The chain links TRBV6-5 to TRBJ1-3; the match to TRBD1 covers 7 bases. The length of the CDR3 is 16 residues. Germline CDR1 MNHEY, CDR2 SVGAGI. Trimming removed 0 bases from V and 3 bases from J; junction bases left unmatched: 5. CDR3 DNA sequence: TGTGCCAGCAGTTACTCGCCCCAGGGGGTTGGAAACACCATATATTTT. This codes for CASSYSPQGVGNTIYF.

This sequence joins TRBV28 and TRBJ1-5; the match to TRBD1 covers 7 bases. This CDR3 has 14 residues. After removal of 6 bases from V and 6 bases from J, the junction contained 8 bases not matched to a gene. The germline V gene encodes CDR1 MDHEN and CDR2 SYDVKM. The CDR3 spells CASRIGGEAQPQHF. The DNA for the CDR3 is TGTGCCAGCAGAATAGGGGGCGAAGCTCAGCCCCAGCATTTT.

This clone showed up just a few times. The chain joins TRBV5-1 to TRBJ2-2; D call uncertain. Germline CDR1 is SGHRS and CDR2 is YFSETQ. This CDR3 has 14 residues. Deletions cut 0 bases from V and 1 base from J, with 4 bases between. In DNA, the CDR3 is TGCGCCAGCAGCTTGGGAAGGAACACCGGGGAGCTGTTTTTT. This gives the protein CASSLGRNTGELFF.

The chain uses TRBV5-1 and TRBJ1-5; D gene uncertain. V lost 0 bases, J lost 8 bases, and 24 bases lay in between. The CDR3 length is 18 residues. Germline CDR1 is SGHRS and CDR2 is YFSETQ. The CDR3 region is CASSLGPRPNTADEPQHF. For the CDR3, the DNA is TGCGCCAGCAGCTTGGGCCCGCGGCCGAACACAGCTGATGAGCCCCAGCATTTT.

This clone has just one count. This chain links TRBV12-5 with TRBJ2-1; D is possibly TRBD2 (5 bases). V was cut by 2 bases and J by 0 bases, with 11 bases left in between. CDR3 size: 16 residues. The germline V gene has CDR1 LGHNT and CDR2 FRNRAP. CDR3 DNA sequence: TGTGCTAGTGGTTTGATCGCGGGCCGCTCCTACAATGAGCAGTTCTTC. Encoded protein: CASGLIAGRSYNEQFF.

V usage is TRBV28 and J usage is TRBJ1-6, with D possibly being TRBD1 (5 bases). This CDR3 region has 15 residues. Per germline, CDR1 MDHEN and CDR2 SYDVKM. V lost 4 bases and J lost 10, with 17 bases in between. CDR3 coding DNA: TGTGCCAGCAGTTCCCCGGGACTATTGGACTCACCCCTCCACTTT. Translating gives CASSSPGLLDSPLHF.

This clone was seen only a few times. This sample also contains other DNA sequences that code for the same CDR3. CDR3 region: CSARDLYEQYF. DNA for the CDR3: TGCAGTGCTAGAGATCTATACGAGCAGTACTTC. This chain joins TRBV20-1 and TRBJ2-7, with D unclear. Germline V gives CDR1 DFQATT, CDR2 SNEGSKA (reference sequence). V was trimmed by 0 bases and J by 4 bases, leaving 4 bases between them. This CDR3 is built from 11 residues.

The J gene is TRBJ1-1, the V gene TRBV28, with 7 bases lining up with TRBD1. The V gene's germline CDR1 is MDHEN and CDR2 SYDVKM. V lost 10 bases and J lost 1; bases outside the gene matches: 24. The CDR3 runs to 19 residues. The DNA of the CDR3 is TGTGCCACCGAGCGGGTCTGGGGCCGACAGGGAAGGGGGAACACTGAAGCTTTCTTT. The encoded protein is CATERVWGRQGRGNTEAFF.

The sample holds a few counts of this clone. CDR3 residues: CASSYLYYTEAFF. The CDR3 nucleotides are TGTGCCAGCAGCTATCTGTATTACACTGAAGCTTTCTTT. This sequence joins TRBV14 and TRBJ1-1; D remains unclear. V was clipped by 5 bases and J by 3 bases, with 10 bases between them. Germline V gene data show CDR1 as SGHDN and CDR2 as FVKESK. The CDR3 length is 13 residues.

This rearrangement joins TRBV30 to TRBJ2-5; TRBD2 aligns across 10 bases. The CDR3 covers 14 residues. V shed 2 bases, J shed 3 bases, and the junction held 3 bases outside the gene matches. Germline CDR1 reads GTSNPN; CDR2 reads SVGIG (reference sequence). In nucleotides, the CDR3 is TGTGCCTGGAGTAGCGGGGGGGGGAAAGAGACCCAGTACTTC. Protein sequence: CAWSSGGGKETQYF.

The chain combines TRBV29-1 with TRBJ2-1; the D gene is possibly TRBD1 (6 bases). This CDR3 spans 16 amino acids. CDR1 is SQVTM and CDR2 is ANQGSEA in the germline V gene. V was pared by 3 bases and J by 3 bases, with 18 bases between. The CDR3 coding sequence is TGCAGCGTTGACCCGGGGTGGGACACATACTACAATGAGCAGTTCTTC. Residues: CSVDPGWDTYYNEQFF.

The chain couples TRBV2 to TRBJ2-2; 9 bases are shared with TRBD1. Germline CDR1 SNHLY, CDR2 FYNNEI. The trim removed 6 bases at V and 6 bases at J, leaving 8 bases unmatched. The CDR3 loop spans 15 amino acids. The CDR3: CASRVLGQGSGELFF. For the CDR3, the DNA is TGTGCCAGCAGGGTCCTGGGACAGGGTTCCGGGGAGCTGTTTTTT.

The chain uses TRBV7-9 and TRBJ1-1; D is undetermined. The germline V gene has CDR1 SEHNR and CDR2 FQNEAQ (reference sequence). CDR3 length: 13 residues. Trimming shortened V by 4 bases and J by 0 bases, and 6 bases separated the two germline ends. This CDR3 is CASSSHMNTEAFF. The CDR3 DNA is TGTGCCAGCAGCTCCCACATGAACACTGAAGCTTTCTTT.

The chain couples TRBV28 to TRBJ1-1; D gene uncertain. V lost 5 bases and J lost 2, with 12 bases in between. The length of the CDR3 is 14 residues. The germline V gene has CDR1 MDHEN and CDR2 SYDVKM. The CDR3 coding sequence is TGTGCCAGCAGTGAGGTTAACAGCAACACTGAAGCTTTCTTT. This gives the protein CASSEVNSNTEAFF.

The genes are TRBV5-8 and TRBJ1-5; D is possibly TRBD1 (6 bases). This CDR3 is built from 17 residues. CDR1 is SGHTS, CDR2 YDEGEE, per germline. The V end lost 0 bases, the J end lost 0 bases, and 13 bases lay between the germline ends. CDR3 region: CASSLGGAYYSNQPQHF. CDR3 in DNA: TGTGCCAGCAGCTTGGGGGGGGCATACTATAGCAATCAGCCCCAGCATTTT.

The V gene is TRBV7-9, the J gene TRBJ2-2, with D perhaps matching TRBD1 (6 bases). Germline V gives CDR1 SEHNR, CDR2 FQNEAQ (reference sequence). Trimming cost V 5 bases and J 4 bases, with 26 bases left between them. The CDR3 has 19 residues. CDR3 in amino acids: CASSPARTVPWAPTGELFF. DNA for the CDR3: TGTGCCAGCAGCCCCGCCCGGACAGTTCCTTGGGCGCCCACCGGGGAGCTGTTTTTT.

This clone has just a few counts. The V gene is TRBV19, the J gene TRBJ2-7, with a possible D match to TRBD2 (6 bases). Germline loops: CDR1 LNHDA, CDR2 SQIVND (reference sequence). The CDR3 is 16 amino acids. V lost 7 bases and J 4 bases, leaving 23 bases between the germline ends. Here the CDR3 reads CASNQGPGGSFYEQYF. CDR3 DNA: TGTGCCAGTAATCAGGGACCCGGAGGGAGCTTTTACGAGCAGTACTTC.

This clone appeared a few times. The V call is TRBV5-4, the J call TRBJ2-2; D unclear. The CDR3 has 13 amino acids. Germline V gene data show CDR1 as SGHNT and CDR2 as YYREEE (reference sequence). V lost 4 bases, J lost 2 bases, and 6 bases lay in between. Written as DNA, the CDR3 is TGTGCCAGCAGCCTCGGAAACACCGGGGAGCTGTTTTTT. Its translation: CASSLGNTGELFF.

This clone was recorded a few times. The V and J genes are TRBV11-3 and TRBJ1-1; D is unresolved. V gave up 5 bases and J gave up 13 bases, with 14 bases separating them. This CDR3 contains 11 residues. CDR1 and CDR2 from the germline V gene are SGHNT and YENEEA. The CDR3 DNA reads TGTGCCAGCAGCCGGAACGCTGAGGTTTTCTTT. Translating it yields CASSRNAEVFF.

This clone is medium-sized. The rearrangement uses TRBV11-2 and TRBJ2-1; unclear D gene. Trimming cost V 6 bases and J 8 bases, with 8 bases left between them. Germline V gene data show CDR1 as SGHAT and CDR2 as FQNNGV. The CDR3 loop spans 11 amino acids. CDR3 DNA sequence: TGTGCCAGCAGAGCTCTGGATGAGCAGTTCTTC. Its translation: CASRALDEQFF. The full variable domain, in which reference TRBV11-2 and TRBJ2-1 provide the parts outside the CDR3, is EAGVAQSPRYKIIEKRQSVAFWCNPISGHATLYWYQQILGQGPKLLIQFQNNGVVDDSQLPKDRFSAERLKGVDSTLKIQPAKLEDSAVYLCASRALDEQFFGPGTRLTVL.

The CDR3 DNA reads TGTGCCAGCAGCTCAGACAGTCTGGGCTTAGATGGCTACACCTTC. It specifies CASSSDSLGLDGYTF. V is TRBV5-4 and J is TRBJ1-2; D possibly corresponds to TRBD1 (5 bases). This CDR3 has 15 residues. Trimming removed 3 bases from V and 6 bases from J, with 18 bases in between. CDR1 SGHNT and CDR2 YYREEE come from the germline V gene (reference sequence).

The genes are TRBV6-1 and TRBJ1-3; possibly TRBD1 for D (6 bases). The ends were cut back, 7 bases at V and 0 bases at J, with 10 bases in the middle. The CDR3 spans 14 residues. Germline V gene data show CDR1 as MNHNS and CDR2 as SASEGT. The DNA for the CDR3 is TGTGCCAGCAATACAGGGAGCTCTGGAAACACCATATATTTT. Encoded protein: CASNTGSSGNTIYF.